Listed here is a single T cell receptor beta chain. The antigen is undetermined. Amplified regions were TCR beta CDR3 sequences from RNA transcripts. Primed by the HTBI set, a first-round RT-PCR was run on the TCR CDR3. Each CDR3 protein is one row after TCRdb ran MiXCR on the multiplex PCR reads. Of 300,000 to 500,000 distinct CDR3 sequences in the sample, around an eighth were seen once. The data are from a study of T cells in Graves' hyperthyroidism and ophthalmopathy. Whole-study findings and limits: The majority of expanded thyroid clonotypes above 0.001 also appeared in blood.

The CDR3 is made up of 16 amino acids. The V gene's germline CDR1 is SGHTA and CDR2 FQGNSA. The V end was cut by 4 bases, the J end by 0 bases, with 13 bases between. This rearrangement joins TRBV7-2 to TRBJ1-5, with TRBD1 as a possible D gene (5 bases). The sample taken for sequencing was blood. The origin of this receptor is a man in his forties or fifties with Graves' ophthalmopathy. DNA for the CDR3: TGTGCCAGCAGCTCGCAGGGACTCGGTAGCAATCAGCCCCAGCATTTT. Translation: CASSSQGLGSNQPQHF.